The 5 T cell receptor beta chains below were found in one sample sequenced in a study of blood T cell repertoires in COVID-19. Profiled with immunoSEQ multiplex PCR; TCRdb holds only in-frame clones, not every one. The sample has almost 55,000 clones; 70% to 90% are singletons. The sequencing sample was made of peripheral blood. These receptors all come from a human donor in a cohort sampled during active COVID-19.

CDR3 region: CAWSVTGTGGGAHNEQFF. The CDR3 region has the DNA TGTGCCTGGAGTGTTACCGGAACCGGCGGGGGGGCCCACAATGAGCAGTTCTTC. The V call is TRBV30, the J call TRBJ2-1; 9 bases fit TRBD2. The CDR3 length is 18 residues. The junction had 14 bases not matched to a gene; V was cut back by 0 bases and J by 5 bases. Germline CDR1 and CDR2: GTSNPN and SVGIG (reference sequence).

This chain uses TRBV5-4 with TRBJ2-7; 12 nucleotides align to TRBD2. V was clipped by 2 bases and J by 5 bases; unmatched bases: 5. This CDR3 spans 15 amino acids. The germline V gene encodes CDR1 SGHNT and CDR2 YYREEE (reference sequence). CDR3 sequence: CASSFPSGGAHEQYF. CDR3 nucleotides: TGTGCCAGCAGCTTCCCTAGCGGGGGGGCCCACGAGCAGTACTTC.

This rearrangement joins TRBV27 to TRBJ2-2, with TRBD1 identical over 11 bases. Germline lookup yields CDR1 MNHEY and CDR2 SMNVEV (reference sequence). The V and J ends lost 6 bases and 5 bases, in that order; junction bases with no gene match: 5. This CDR3 spans 15 amino acids. CDR3 loop: CASRDRGRGTGELFF. The DNA of the CDR3 is TGTGCCAGCAGGGACAGGGGGCGTGGGACCGGGGAGCTGTTTTTT.

V usage is TRBV19 and J usage is TRBJ1-1; possibly TRBD1 for D (5 bases). CDR1 LNHDA and CDR2 SQIVND come from the germline V gene (reference sequence). The CDR3 contains 14 residues. Trimming took off 8 bases at V and 1 base at J, with 14 bases between the two ends. This CDR3 is CASSPAGGNTEAFF. CDR3 coding DNA: TGTGCCAGTTCGCCCGCGGGGGGGAACACTGAAGCTTTCTTT.

This clone was observed a handful of times. V and J are TRBV6-6 and TRBJ1-1, with TRBD1 as a possible D gene (6 bases). V was trimmed by 2 bases and J by 0 bases, leaving 10 bases between them. CDR3 length: 15 amino acids. Germline assignment: CDR1 MNHNY and CDR2 SVGAGI (reference sequence). CDR3 region: CASSYGGSLNTEAFF. CDR3 in DNA: TGTGCCAGCAGTTACGGGGGCAGTTTGAACACTGAAGCTTTCTTT.